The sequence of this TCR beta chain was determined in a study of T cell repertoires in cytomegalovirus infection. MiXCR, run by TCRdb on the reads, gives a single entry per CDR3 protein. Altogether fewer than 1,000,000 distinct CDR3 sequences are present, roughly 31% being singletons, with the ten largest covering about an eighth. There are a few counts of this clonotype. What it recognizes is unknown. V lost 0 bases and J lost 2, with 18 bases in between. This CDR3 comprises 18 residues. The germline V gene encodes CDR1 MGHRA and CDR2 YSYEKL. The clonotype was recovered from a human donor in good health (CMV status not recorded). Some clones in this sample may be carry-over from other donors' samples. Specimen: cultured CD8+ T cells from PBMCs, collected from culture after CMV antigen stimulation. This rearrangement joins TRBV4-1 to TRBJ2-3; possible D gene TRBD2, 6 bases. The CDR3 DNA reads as TGCGCCAGCAGCCAAGAGGGGGGACCAGGGACCTTCACAGATACGCAGTATTTT. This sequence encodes CASSQEGGPGTFTDTQYF.